The 27 T cell receptor beta chains reported below all come from one sample, sequenced in a study of blood T cell repertoires in COVID-19. Measured with immunoSEQ multiplex PCR; TCRdb has only the in-frame clones, and not every one. The sample has under 200,000 clones, 70% to 80% seen once; the top ten hold about 7.8%. The specimen was peripheral blood. Receptors were obtained from a man aged 60 to 69 with acute or convalescent COVID-19.

The V gene is TRBV18, the J gene TRBJ1-3; D gene unclear. CDR3 length: 15 amino acids. V lost 3 bases and J 3 bases, leaving 12 bases between the germline ends. Germline V gene data show CDR1 as KGHSH and CDR2 as LQKENI. CDR3 bases: TGTGCCAGCTCACCTTCCCGAGGGAGTGGAAACACCATATATTTT. Translated: CASSPSRGSGNTIYF. The whole variable domain, remainder taken from reference TRBV18 and TRBJ1-3, is NAGVMQNPRHLVRRRGQEARLRCSPMKGHSHVYWYRQLPEEGLKFMVYLQKENIIDESGMPKERFSAEFPKEGPSILRIQQVVRGDSAAYFCASSPSRGSGNTIYFGEGSWLTVV.

This clone was counted ten times or more. V gene TRBV10-1 combines with J gene TRBJ1-2; maybe TRBD1 (5 bases). Trimming stripped 6 bases from V and 6 bases from J, with 8 bases between. Germline V gene data show CDR1 as WNHNN and CDR2 as SYGVQD (reference sequence). This CDR3 is built from 11 residues. The CDR3 DNA sequence: TGCGCCAGCAGAGGGGAGGATGGCTACACCTTC. Translation: CASRGEDGYTF.

This clone has a handful of counts. The chain links TRBV7-9 to TRBJ1-5, with D possibly being TRBD1 (6 bases). CDR3 length: 15 residues. Germline CDR1 and CDR2: SEHNR and FQNEAQ (reference sequence). With 1 base removed from V and 5 bases from J, the gap between germline ends came to 12 bases. The CDR3 coding sequence is TGTGCCAGCAGCTTAGGTTGGACAGTAGATCAGCCCCAGCATTTT. It is translated as CASSLGWTVDQPQHF.

This clone has just a few counts. J is TRBJ2-1 and V is TRBV7-8, with a weak D call TRBD2 (7 bases). This CDR3 comprises 16 residues. Trimming cost V 1 base and J 10 bases, with 20 bases left between them. Germline V gene sequence: CDR1 SGHVS, CDR2 FQNEAQ. CDR3 amino acids: CASSLGAGARVREQFF. CDR3 sequence (DNA): TGTGCCAGCAGCTTAGGGGCGGGGGCCCGAGTGCGGGAGCAGTTCTTC.

The rearrangement uses TRBV2 and TRBJ2-5, with a possible D match to TRBD2 (5 bases). The V end lost 1 base, the J end lost 5 bases, and 5 bases lay between the germline ends. Germline values: CDR1 SNHLY, CDR2 FYNNEI. The CDR3 totals 12 residues. CDR3 in amino acids: CASSEVAETQYF. In DNA, the CDR3 is TGTGCCAGCAGTGAAGTAGCGGAGACCCAGTACTTC.

The gene calls are TRBV23-1 and TRBJ1-1; possibly TRBD1 for D (5 bases). TRBV23-1 is an open reading frame whose function is uncertain. Trimming removed 3 bases at V and 5 bases at J, with 19 bases between. This CDR3 is built from 16 residues. This CDR3 is CASSHPKGPGGTEAFF. CDR3 bases: TGCGCCAGCAGTCACCCGAAGGGGCCTGGCGGTACTGAAGCTTTCTTT.

The V call is TRBV6-5, the J call TRBJ2-3; tentative D call: TRBD2 (5 bases). Germline V gene lookup returns CDR1 MNHEY and CDR2 SVGAGI. The ends were cut back, 5 bases at V and 1 base at J, with 13 bases in the middle. The CDR3 runs 15 residues. The chain's CDR3 is CASSPWGAGTDTQYF. CDR3 DNA: TGTGCCAGCAGTCCCTGGGGAGCAGGCACAGATACGCAGTATTTT.

The chain uses TRBV3-1 (or the pseudogene TRBV3-2) and TRBJ2-1; 8 bases line up with TRBD2. This CDR3 is 15 amino acids long. Germline-derived CDR1 and CDR2 are LGHDT and YNNKEL (reference sequence). J gave up 4 bases and V 1 base, and 3 bases lay outside the gene matches. CDR3 coding DNA: TGTGCCAGCAGCCAAGCCCCGGGGGGGTACAATGAGCAGTTCTTC. It is translated as CASSQAPGGYNEQFF.

The chain combines TRBV10-3 with TRBJ2-7; 9 bases agree with TRBD2. The germline V gene has CDR1 ENHRY and CDR2 SYGVKD. V lost 5 bases and J lost 2; bases outside the gene matches: 7. The CDR3 has 15 amino acids. The CDR3, as DNA: TGTGCCATCAGTTTTACTAGCGGGCAAACCTACGAGCAGTACTTC. Residues: CAISFTSGQTYEQYF.

In DNA form, the CDR3 reads TGTGCCAGCAGTCGTAACAGGGGACGTACTACCACAGATACGCAGTATTTT. It yields the protein CASSRNRGRTTTDTQYF. V usage is TRBV28 and J usage is TRBJ2-3; 7 positions match TRBD1. V shed 5 bases, J shed 2 bases, and the junction held 13 bases outside the gene matches. The CDR3 loop spans 17 amino acids. Germline loops: CDR1 MDHEN, CDR2 SYDVKM.

The genes are TRBV12-3 or TRBV12-4 and TRBJ2-7; 10 bases fit TRBD2. V lost 5 bases and J lost 10; bases outside the gene matches: 5. The CDR3 has 12 residues. CDR3 in amino acids: CASSPGTSVQYF. The CDR3 bases are TGTGCCAGCAGTCCGGGGACTAGCGTTCAGTACTTC.

This clone has just a few counts. The chain links TRBV9 to TRBJ1-2; D is perhaps TRBD1 (5 bases). CDR3 size: 14 residues. Trimming took 4 bases from V and 3 from J, leaving 13 bases between them. Looked up from germline, CDR1 is SGDLS and CDR2 is YYNGEE. The CDR3 nucleotides are TGTGCCAGCAGCCCGGACGGGACTGACTATGGCTACACCTTC. As protein: CASSPDGTDYGYTF.

CDR3 in amino acids: CASSKTPQATNEKLFF. Here the CDR3 DNA reads TGTGCCAGCAGCAAAACCCCACAAGCAACTAATGAAAAACTGTTTTTT. V is TRBV21-1 and J is TRBJ1-4; the listed D gene, TRBD1, was not tested against the DNA. TRBV21-1 is designated a pseudogene. CDR3 length equals 16 residues.

The chain combines TRBV6-5 with TRBJ1-5; 7 positions match TRBD1. The CDR3 has 14 amino acids. V shed 6 bases and J 8 bases; nucleotides not matched to a gene: 10. Germline-derived CDR1 and CDR2 are MNHEY and SVGAGI. CDR3 residues: CASRWTGITEPQHF. Written as DNA, the CDR3 is TGTGCCAGCAGATGGACAGGCATTACGGAGCCCCAGCATTTT.

The chain joins TRBV9 to TRBJ1-3; D gene ambiguous. Per the germline V gene, CDR1 is SGDLS and CDR2 is YYNGEE. The CDR3 is 13 amino acids. V gave up 0 bases and J gave up 4 bases, with 5 bases separating them. CDR3 region: CASSVAPGNTIYF. Written as DNA, the CDR3 is TGTGCCAGCAGCGTAGCTCCGGGAAACACCATATATTTT.

J is TRBJ1-3 and V is TRBV5-1, with D perhaps TRBD1 (6 bases). In germline, CDR1 is SGHRS, CDR2 YFSETQ. Trimming stripped 6 bases from V and 4 bases from J, with 14 bases between. The CDR3 length is 14 residues. CDR3: CASTEQGQGNTIYF. DNA for the CDR3: TGCGCCAGCACCGAACAGGGTCAAGGAAACACCATATATTTT.

The genes are TRBV6-1 and TRBJ1-5, with 11 bases that match TRBD1. The germline V gene has CDR1 MNHNS and CDR2 SASEGT. The V segment lost 1 base and the J segment 6 bases; nucleotides outside the gene matches: 5. The CDR3 consists of 16 residues. The DNA for the CDR3 is TGTGCCAGCAGTGAAGGGACAGGGGGCTGGGCTCAGCCCCAGCATTTT. It specifies CASSEGTGGWAQPQHF.

The rearrangement joins TRBV5-5 to TRBJ1-1; D may be TRBD1 (5 bases). The CDR3 spans 16 residues. Germline lookup yields CDR1 SGHKS and CDR2 YYEKEE (reference sequence). With 6 bases removed from V and 0 bases from J, the gap between germline ends came to 18 bases. Here the CDR3 reads CASTLDVGGVNTEAFF. The CDR3 DNA sequence: TGTGCCAGCACCCTGGACGTCGGGGGTGTGAACACTGAAGCTTTCTTT.

This clone was observed a handful of times. The chain recombines TRBV2 with TRBJ2-3; D may be TRBD1 (5 bases). CDR3 length: 12 residues. The ends were cut back, 3 bases at V and 8 bases at J, with 9 bases in the middle. The germline CDR1 and CDR2 sequences are SNHLY and FYNNEI. CDR3 residues: CASSDDRGTQYF. CDR3 sequence (DNA): TGTGCCAGCAGTGATGATAGGGGTACGCAGTATTTT.

The chain links TRBV6-5 to TRBJ2-7, with D perhaps matching TRBD1 (6 bases). V lost 1 base and J lost 4, with 11 bases in between. Germline V lookup: CDR1 MNHEY, CDR2 SVGAGI. This CDR3 is 14 amino acids long. The CDR3 sequence: CASSYYRDEYEQYF. CDR3 bases: TGTGCCAGCAGTTACTACAGGGACGAATACGAGCAGTACTTC.

This clone was counted at least ten times. This CDR3 reads CASVSRQGLRWRTEAFF. CDR3 nucleotide sequence: TGTGCCAGCGTCTCACGACAGGGCTTAAGGTGGAGGACTGAAGCTTTCTTT. The chain employs TRBV27 and TRBJ1-1; 7 bases agree with TRBD1. Germline trimming cut 8 bases from V and 5 bases from J; bases unmatched to any gene: 20. Germline V lookup: CDR1 MNHEY, CDR2 SMNVEV (reference sequence). The CDR3 length is 17 residues.

This chain joins TRBV12-3 or TRBV12-4 and TRBJ1-1; D unclear. V was cut by 0 bases and J by 7 bases, with 9 bases left in between. The CDR3 sequence is 13 residues long. CDR3 amino acids: CASSLARGFEAFF. The CDR3 DNA follows: TGTGCCAGCAGTTTAGCGCGAGGGTTTGAAGCTTTCTTT.

The chain has TRBV18 and TRBJ2-2; D not resolved. The CDR3 runs to 15 residues. V lost 3 bases to trimming and J lost 1 base, with 9 bases between them. The germline V gene encodes CDR1 KGHSH and CDR2 LQKENI. The CDR3 DNA is TGTGCCAGCTCACCGACAACCGTGAACACCGGGGAGCTGTTTTTT. Residues: CASSPTTVNTGELFF.

The gene calls are TRBV9 and TRBJ1-1; D might be TRBD1 (6 bases). The CDR3 has 15 residues. From germline, CDR1 is SGDLS and CDR2 YYNGEE. V was clipped by 4 bases and J by 0 bases, with 13 bases between them. CDR3 region: CASSKQGYMNTEAFF. CDR3 nucleotides: TGTGCCAGCAGCAAACAGGGATACATGAACACTGAAGCTTTCTTT.

The chain joins TRBV12-3 or TRBV12-4 to TRBJ2-7; D is perhaps TRBD2 (6 bases). The CDR3 length is 12 residues. With 8 bases removed from V and 4 bases from J, the gap between germline ends came to 12 bases. The DNA for the CDR3 is TGTGCCAGCCGGGGACTTACTTACGAGCAGTACTTC. It codes for CASRGLTYEQYF.

The table lists this clone with a few counts. The chain links TRBV5-6 to TRBJ2-1; D is unclear. Germline V gene sequence: CDR1 SGHDT, CDR2 YYEEEE. V was trimmed by 6 bases and J by 9 bases, leaving 13 bases between them. The CDR3 is 12 residues long. The CDR3 protein is CASTNMVSEQFF. CDR3 coding DNA: TGTGCCAGCACAAACATGGTCAGTGAGCAGTTCTTC. The variable domain in full, completed from reference TRBV5-6 and TRBJ2-1, reads DAGVTQSPTHLIKTRGQQVTLRCSPKSGHDTVSWYQQALGQGPQFIFQYYEEEERQRGNFPDRFSGHQFPNYSSELNVNALLLGDSALYLCASTNMVSEQFFGPGTRLTVL.

The chain joins TRBV21-1 to TRBJ1-5; the table's D call of TRBD1 was not tested on the DNA. TRBV21-1 is a known pseudogene. The CDR3 extends over 20 amino acids. The CDR3 region is CASSKSKGNSWQGTTRPQHF. CDR3 nucleotides: TGTGCCAGCAGCAAATCGAAAGGGAACTCGTGGCAGGGGACCACACGGCCCCAGCATTTT.